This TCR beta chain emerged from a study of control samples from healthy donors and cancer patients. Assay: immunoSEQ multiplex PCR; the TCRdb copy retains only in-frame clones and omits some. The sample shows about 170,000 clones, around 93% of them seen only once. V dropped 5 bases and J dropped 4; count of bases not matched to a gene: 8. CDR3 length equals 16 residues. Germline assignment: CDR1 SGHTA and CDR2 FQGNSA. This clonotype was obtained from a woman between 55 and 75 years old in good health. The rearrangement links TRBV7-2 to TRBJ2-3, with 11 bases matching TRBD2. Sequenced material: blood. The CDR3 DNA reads TGTGCCAGCAGCCTTAGCGGGGGGGCGGTCTCAGATACGCAGTATTTT. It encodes CASSLSGGAVSDTQYF.